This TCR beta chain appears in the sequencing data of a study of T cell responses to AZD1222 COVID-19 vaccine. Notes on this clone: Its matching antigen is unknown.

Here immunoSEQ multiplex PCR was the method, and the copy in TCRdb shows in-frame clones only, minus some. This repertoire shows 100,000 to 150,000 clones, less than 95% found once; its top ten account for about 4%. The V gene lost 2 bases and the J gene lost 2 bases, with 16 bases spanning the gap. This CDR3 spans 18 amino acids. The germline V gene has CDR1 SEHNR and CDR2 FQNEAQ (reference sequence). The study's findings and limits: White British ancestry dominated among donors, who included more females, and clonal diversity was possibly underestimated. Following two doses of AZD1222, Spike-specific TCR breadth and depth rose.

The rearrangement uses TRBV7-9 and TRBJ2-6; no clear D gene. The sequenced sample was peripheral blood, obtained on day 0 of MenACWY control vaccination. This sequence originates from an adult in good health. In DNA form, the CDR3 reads TGTGCCAGCAGCTTAAATTTCGGTATTCTTACTGGGGCCAACGTCCTGACTTTC. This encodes CASSLNFGILTGANVLTF. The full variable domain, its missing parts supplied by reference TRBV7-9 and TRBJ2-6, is DTGVSQNPRHKITKRGQNVTFRCDPISEHNRLYWYRQTLGQGPEFLTYFQNEAQLEKSRLLSDRFSAERPKGSFSTLEIQRTEQGDSAMYLCASSLNFGILTGANVLTFGAGSRLTVL.